The 2 T cell receptor beta chains reported below all come from one sample, sequenced in a study of T cell responses to AZD1222 COVID-19 vaccine. This table comes from immunoSEQ multiplex PCR, and its TCRdb copy is limited to in-frame clones, with some not included. This table holds roughly 140,000 clones, around 91% found once. The sequences come from peripheral blood, collected on day 0 of AZD1222 vaccination. These receptors were obtained from an adult in good health.

The chain is built from TRBV19 and TRBJ1-5, with 10 positions matching TRBD1. This CDR3 is 18 amino acids long. CDR1 and CDR2 (germline): LNHDA, SQIVND (reference sequence). After removal of 1 base from V and 0 bases from J, the junction contained 6 bases not matched to a gene. The DNA of the CDR3 is TGTGCCAGTAGTATAGGGGGACAGGGGATATATAGCAATCAGCCCCAGCATTTT. Protein sequence: CASSIGGQGIYSNQPQHF.

The V call is TRBV5-5, the J call TRBJ1-3, with D maybe TRBD1 (5 bases). CDR1 SGHKS and CDR2 YYEKEE come from the germline V gene (reference sequence). V was cut by 4 bases and J by 4 bases, with 21 bases left in between. This CDR3 has 17 residues. The CDR3 protein is CASSHTAGERWGNTIYF. Written as DNA, the CDR3 is TGTGCCAGCAGCCATACCGCGGGGGAGAGGTGGGGAAACACCATATATTTT.